This TCR beta chain comes out of a study of T-cell reconstitution after alpha-beta-depleted transplantation in children. Findings and caveats of the study: Surviving recipient T cells and thymic progenitors underlay high day-60 TCRbeta diversity in some patients. Expanded graft clones, several hundred of them, were reportedly the source of alpha-beta T cells about two months after transplant.

Molecular barcoding with unique molecular identifiers was used for the TCRbeta library. TCRdb re-called the PCR reads through MiXCR, storing one row per CDR3 protein. The sample lists approximately 500,000 distinct CDR3 sequences; roughly a quarter were seen once. In its sample, this clonotype was seen a few times. Its antigen is not known. The germline V gene has CDR1 SGDLS and CDR2 YYNGEE. CDR3 size: 14 residues. V lost 4 bases to trimming and J lost 5 bases; unmatched junction nucleotides: 5. The TCR originated in a boy younger than two with Wiskott-Aldrich syndrome, due to receive a stem cell transplant. The material was PBMCs, obtained before TCRalphabeta/CD19-depleted stem cell transplant. The rearrangement uses TRBV9 and TRBJ2-7; 11 bases are shared with TRBD2. For the CDR3, the DNA is TGTGCCAGCAGCCCTGCGACTAGCGGGAACGAGCAGTACTTC. It encodes CASSPATSGNEQYF.